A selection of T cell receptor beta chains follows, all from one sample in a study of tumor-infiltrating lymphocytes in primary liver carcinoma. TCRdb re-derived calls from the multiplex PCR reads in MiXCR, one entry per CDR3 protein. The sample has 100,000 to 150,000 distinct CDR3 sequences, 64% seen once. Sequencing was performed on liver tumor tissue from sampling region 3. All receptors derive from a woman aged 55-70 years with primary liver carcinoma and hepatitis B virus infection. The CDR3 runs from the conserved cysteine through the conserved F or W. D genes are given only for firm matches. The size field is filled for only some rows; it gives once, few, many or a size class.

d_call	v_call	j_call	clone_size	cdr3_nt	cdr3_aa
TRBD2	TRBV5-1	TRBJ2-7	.	TGCGCCAGCAGCTCCAGACTAGCGGGAGCGCGAGAGCAGTACTTC	CASSSRLAGAREQYF
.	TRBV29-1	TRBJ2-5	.	TGCATCGCCGAGGGGTGTGGACGGGAGACCCAGTACTTC	CIAEGCGRETQYF
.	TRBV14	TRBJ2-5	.	TGTGCCAGCAGCCAAGCCCTGGTGGCACAAGGGACCCAGTACTTC	CASSQALVAQGTQYF
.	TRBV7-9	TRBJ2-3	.	TGTGCCGAGTACCCGGGGCTGAGCACAGATACGCAGTATTTT	CAEYPGLSTDTQYF
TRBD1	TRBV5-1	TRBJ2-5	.	TGCGCCAGCAGCCCAGGGGGCCACCAAGAGACCGAGTACTTC	CASSPGGHQETEYF
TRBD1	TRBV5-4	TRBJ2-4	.	TGTGCCAGCAGACCCGGACAGGGCCTAGCCAAAAACATTCAGTACTTC	CASRPGQGLAKNIQYF
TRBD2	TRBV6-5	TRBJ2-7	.	TGTGCCAGCAGGCTCGCTTTAGGAAGCGGGAGGGCTAGGGAGCAGTATTTC	CASRLALGSGRAREQYF
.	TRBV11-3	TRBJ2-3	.	TGTGCCAGCAACTACCGTCCTGCCGCAGATACGCAGTATTTT	CASNYRPAADTQYF
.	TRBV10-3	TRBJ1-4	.	TGTGCCATCAGTGATGCCAGTTCGACTAATGAAAAACTGTCTTTT	CAISDASSTNEKLSF
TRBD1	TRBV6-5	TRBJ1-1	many	TGTGCCAGCAGTTACGTCGGGACAGGGCGCCTTGAAGCTTTCTTT	CASSYVGTGRLEAFF
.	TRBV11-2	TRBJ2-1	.	TGTGCCACCAGCATAACTAACGGGAACCACAATGAGCACCTCTTC	CATSITNGNHNEHLF